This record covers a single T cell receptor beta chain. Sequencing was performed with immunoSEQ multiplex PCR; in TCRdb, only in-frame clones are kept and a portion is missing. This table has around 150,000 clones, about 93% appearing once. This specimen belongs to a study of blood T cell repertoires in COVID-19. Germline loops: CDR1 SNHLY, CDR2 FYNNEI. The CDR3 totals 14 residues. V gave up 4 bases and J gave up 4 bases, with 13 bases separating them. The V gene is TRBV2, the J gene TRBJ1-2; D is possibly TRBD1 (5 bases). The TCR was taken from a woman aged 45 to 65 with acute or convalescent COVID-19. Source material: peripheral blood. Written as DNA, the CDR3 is TGTGCCAGCAGTGGTTTGGTCGGGGGCTATGGCTACACCTTC. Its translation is CASSGLVGGYGYTF. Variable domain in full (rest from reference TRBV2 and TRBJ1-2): EPEVTQTPSHQVTQMGQEVILRCVPISNHLYFYWYRQILGQKVEFLVSFYNNEISEKSEIFDDQFSVERPDGSNFTLKIRSTKLEDSAMYFCASSGLVGGYGYTFGSGTRLTVV.